The next 17 T cell receptor beta chains were all read from a single sample in a study of blood T cells in healthy people across ages. Next came a second PCR, run for about 7 to 12 cycles, which used a sample-barcoded 5' primer along with a J-beta primer mix. TCRdb fed the 5' RACE reads into MiXCR, producing one record per CDR3 protein. Among approximately 320,000 distinct CDR3 sequences listed, roughly 29% were seen once. Sequences were obtained from blood. Receptor source: a woman in her 70s in good health.

The V call is TRBV5-1, the J call TRBJ1-1; D remains unclear. CDR1 and CDR2 from the germline V gene are SGHRS and YFSETQ. The CDR3 contains 15 residues. Trimming pared 5 bases from V and 6 bases from J, leaving 20 bases between. The CDR3 bases are TGCGCCAGCAGTTTAGGTTTCTCACCGTTCCCTGAAGCTTTCTTT. This translates into CASSLGFSPFPEAFF.

This clonotype showed up just a few times. The junction does not match germline at one end; this may be a read error. This chain joins TRBV14 and TRBJ1-3, with a weak D call TRBD1 (6 bases). This CDR3 spans 16 amino acids. Germline V lookup: CDR1 SGHDN, CDR2 FVKESK. The CDR3 DNA is TGTGCCAGTAGCCAAACCGGGGGCGTCGGACGAAACACCATATATTTT. This gives the protein CASSQTGGVGRNTIYF.

DNA of the CDR3: TGTGCCAGCAGTGAATATGCCAGCGGAATCACAGATACGCAGTATTTT. Protein sequence: CASSEYASGITDTQYF. The rearrangement uses TRBV25-1 and TRBJ2-3; D perhaps matches TRBD2 (5 bases). The CDR3 is 16 residues long. Trimming left V 0 bases short and J 2 bases short, with 12 bases between. CDR1 and CDR2 from the germline V gene are MGHDK and SYGVNS.

This clonotype has more than one count but fewer than ten. The J gene is TRBJ1-1, the V gene TRBV7-9; D remains unclear. The germline V and J ends were trimmed by 5 bases and 3 bases, with 16 bases remaining between them. The CDR3 runs to 15 residues. CDR1 SEHNR and CDR2 FQNEAQ come from the germline V gene (reference sequence). DNA for the CDR3: TGTGCCAGCAGCAAAGGCCCGGGGTGGGACACTGAAGCTTTCTTT. It specifies CASSKGPGWDTEAFF.

This clonotype has a count of ten or more. This chain joins TRBV20-1 and TRBJ2-7; D tentatively reads TRBD1 or TRBD2 (5 bases each). Trimming took 5 bases from V and 0 from J, leaving 17 bases between them. The germline V gene encodes CDR1 DFQATT and CDR2 SNEGSKA (reference sequence). The CDR3 runs 15 residues. CDR3 region: CSADTGTLSSYEQYF. The CDR3 DNA reads as TGCAGTGCTGACACCGGGACCCTGAGCTCCTACGAGCAGTACTTC.

The chain has TRBV20-1 and TRBJ2-5; D may be TRBD1 or TRBD2 (5 bases each). V gave up 7 bases and J gave up 0 bases, with 6 bases separating them. Germline V lookup: CDR1 DFQATT, CDR2 SNEGSKA (reference sequence). The CDR3 spans 11 residues. CDR3 nucleotides: TGCAGTGGGGACCACCAAGAGACCCAGTACTTC. It is translated as CSGDHQETQYF.

This clonotype has just a few counts. V usage is TRBV28 and J usage is TRBJ2-2; D may be TRBD1 or TRBD2 (5 bases each). Trimming took off 5 bases at V and 4 bases at J, with 17 bases between the two ends. This CDR3 region has 16 residues. In germline, CDR1 is MDHEN, CDR2 SYDVKM. CDR3 sequence: CASSPGRGSRTGELFF. The CDR3 DNA reads TGTGCCAGCAGTCCGGGGCGTGGCTCTCGCACCGGGGAGCTGTTTTTT.

The chain employs TRBV12-3 or TRBV12-4 and TRBJ1-1, with TRBD1 as a possible D gene (5 bases). V lost 4 bases, J lost 2 bases, and 17 bases lay in between. The CDR3 sequence is 16 residues long. CDR3: CASSSIPGQLNTEAFF. DNA of the CDR3: TGTGCCAGCAGTTCAATCCCGGGGCAGCTAAACACTGAAGCTTTCTTT.

This sequence joins TRBV7-3 and TRBJ1-4; unclear D gene. V dropped 5 bases and J dropped 3 bases, with 7 bases sitting between them. Germline values: CDR1 SGHTA, CDR2 FQGTGA. The length of the CDR3 is 13 residues. The CDR3 spells CASSPKANEKLFF. DNA for the CDR3: TGTGCCAGCAGCCCTAAGGCTAATGAAAAACTGTTTTTT. The full variable domain, completed using reference TRBV7-3 and TRBJ1-4, is GAGVSQTPSNKVTEKGKYVELRCDPISGHTALYWYRQSLGQGPEFLIYFQGTGAADDSGLPNDRFFAVRPEGSVSTLKIQRTERGDSAVYLCASSPKANEKLFFGSGTQLSVL.

The chain is built from TRBV7-2 and TRBJ1-2, with D unresolved. The CDR3 runs to 12 residues. Germline V lookup: CDR1 SGHTA, CDR2 FQGNSA. Trimming pared 2 bases from V and 4 bases from J, leaving 5 bases between. The CDR3 DNA is TGTGCCAGCAGCTTACTAACCTATGGCTACACCTTC. Translating gives CASSLLTYGYTF. The whole variable domain, filled in from reference TRBV7-2 and TRBJ1-2, reads GAGVSQSPSNKVTEKGKDVELRCDPISGHTALYWYRQSLGQGLEFLIYFQGNSAPDKSGLPSDRFSAERTGGSVSTLTIQRTQQEDSAVYLCASSLLTYGYTFGSGTRLTVV.

This clonotype was seen repeatedly, ten times or more. An end of the junction does not agree with germline; a read error may underlie this. The rearrangement links TRBV29-1 to TRBJ2-5, with D hard to call. Germline loops: CDR1 SQVTM, CDR2 ANQGSEA. This CDR3 is built from 13 residues. The CDR3 DNA follows: TGCAGCGTTGAAGGCGGCCCGGGTACCACCCGGTACTTC. Translating gives CSVEGGPGTTRYF.

The sample holds a few counts of this clonotype. The CDR3 loop is CASSSGTGLAKNIQYF. The CDR3 nucleotides are TGTGCCAGCAGTTCGGGGACAGGGCTAGCCAAAAACATTCAGTACTTC. This rearrangement joins TRBV6-5 to TRBJ2-4; 9 bases align to TRBD1. CDR1 and CDR2 (germline): MNHEY, SVGAGI. V shed 4 bases, J shed 0 bases, and the junction held 4 bases outside the gene matches. The CDR3 consists of 16 residues.

Only a few counts were recorded for this clonotype. V gene TRBV5-5 combines with J gene TRBJ1-1; possible D gene TRBD1, 6 bases. The CDR3 is made up of 15 amino acids. The V gene's germline CDR1 is SGHKS and CDR2 YYEKEE (reference sequence). Trimming took off 5 bases at V and 3 bases at J, with 17 bases between the two ends. CDR3 protein: CASRRGGFGDTEAFF. The CDR3 DNA reads as TGTGCCAGCAGACGAGGGGGTTTCGGAGACACTGAAGCTTTCTTT.

This clonotype was counted at least ten times. This chain uses TRBV9 with TRBJ2-5; no firm D call. Germline V gene lookup returns CDR1 SGDLS and CDR2 YYNGEE. The CDR3 is 13 residues long. V was pared by 0 bases and J by 2 bases, with 5 bases between. The CDR3 protein is CASSVGWQETQYF. Here the CDR3 DNA reads TGTGCCAGCAGCGTAGGGTGGCAAGAGACCCAGTACTTC.

The CDR3 DNA follows: TGCAGTAACCCGGGACAGGGTCAAAGAAGTGAAGCTTTCTTT. This sequence encodes CSNPGQGQRSEAFF. V and J are TRBV20-1 and TRBJ1-1; TRBD1 matches at 9 bases. The CDR3 has 14 residues. The germline V gene encodes CDR1 DFQATT and CDR2 SNEGSKA (reference sequence). The V and J ends lost 8 bases and 7 bases, in that order; junction bases with no gene match: 14.

The rearrangement links TRBV12-3 or TRBV12-4 to TRBJ1-5; no definite D call. The CDR3 consists of 15 residues. Trimming pared 10 bases from V and 4 bases from J, leaving 20 bases between. Here the CDR3 DNA reads TGTGCCACCGCCCAAGCGAGCCAGACAAATCAGCCCCAGCATTTT. Translated, it gives CATAQASQTNQPQHF.

CDR3 sequence (DNA): TGTGCCAGCAGTTTGGGGACAGACAATGAGCAGTTCTTC. Protein sequence: CASSLGTDNEQFF. The chain couples TRBV28 to TRBJ2-1; 7 nucleotides align to TRBD1. CDR1 is MDHEN and CDR2 is SYDVKM in the germline V gene. V was clipped by 3 bases and J by 5 bases; unmatched bases: 1. The CDR3 covers 13 residues.